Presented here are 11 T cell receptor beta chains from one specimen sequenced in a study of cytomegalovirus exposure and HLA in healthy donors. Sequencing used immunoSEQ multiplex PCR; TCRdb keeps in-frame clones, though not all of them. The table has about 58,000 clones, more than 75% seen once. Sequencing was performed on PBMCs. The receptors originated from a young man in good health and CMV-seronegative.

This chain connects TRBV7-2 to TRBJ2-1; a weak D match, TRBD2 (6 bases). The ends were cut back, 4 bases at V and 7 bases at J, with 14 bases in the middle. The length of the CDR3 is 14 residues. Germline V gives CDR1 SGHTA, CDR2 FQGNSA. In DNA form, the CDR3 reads TGTGCCAGCAGCTGGGGCGGGAACGGTAATGAGCAGTTCTTC. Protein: CASSWGGNGNEQFF.

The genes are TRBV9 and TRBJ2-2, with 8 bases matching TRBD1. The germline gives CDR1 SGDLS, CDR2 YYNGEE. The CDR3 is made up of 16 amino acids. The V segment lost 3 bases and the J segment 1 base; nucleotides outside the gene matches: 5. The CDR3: CASSAPGQVNTGELFF. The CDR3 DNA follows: TGTGCCAGCAGCGCACCGGGACAGGTGAACACCGGGGAGCTGTTTTTT.

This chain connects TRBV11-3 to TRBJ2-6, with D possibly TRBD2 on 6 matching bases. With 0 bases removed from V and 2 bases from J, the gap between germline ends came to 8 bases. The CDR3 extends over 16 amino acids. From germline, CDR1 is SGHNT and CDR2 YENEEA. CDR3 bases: TGTGCCAGCAGCTTAGATGAGCGGGCTGGGGCCAACGTCCTGACTTTC. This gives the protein CASSLDERAGANVLTF.

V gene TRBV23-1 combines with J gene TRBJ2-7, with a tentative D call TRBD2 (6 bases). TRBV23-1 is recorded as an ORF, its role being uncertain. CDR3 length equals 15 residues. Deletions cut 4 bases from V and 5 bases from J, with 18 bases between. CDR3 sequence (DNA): TGCGCCAGCAGTCCGACGCGGCGGGATCCCCACGAGCAGTACTTC. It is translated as CASSPTRRDPHEQYF.

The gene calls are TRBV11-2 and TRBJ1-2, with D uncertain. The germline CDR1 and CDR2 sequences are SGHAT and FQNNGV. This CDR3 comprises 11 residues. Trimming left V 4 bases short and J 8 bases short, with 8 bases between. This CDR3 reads CASSSRVGYTF. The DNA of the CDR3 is TGTGCCAGCAGCTCCCGGGTGGGCTACACCTTC.

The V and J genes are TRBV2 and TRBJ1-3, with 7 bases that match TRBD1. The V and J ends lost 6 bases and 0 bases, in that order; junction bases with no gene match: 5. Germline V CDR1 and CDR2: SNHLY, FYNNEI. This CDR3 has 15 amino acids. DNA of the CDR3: TGTGCCAGCAGCAGGGACAGCTCCTCTGGAAACACCATATATTTT. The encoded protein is CASSRDSSSGNTIYF.

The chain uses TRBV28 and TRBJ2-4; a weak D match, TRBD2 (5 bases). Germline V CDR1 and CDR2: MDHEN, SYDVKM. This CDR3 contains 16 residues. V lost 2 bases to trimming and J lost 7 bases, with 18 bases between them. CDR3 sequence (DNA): TGTGCCAGCAGTTTAGATATCGGGGAAACCCAGAACATTCAGTACTTC. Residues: CASSLDIGETQNIQYF.

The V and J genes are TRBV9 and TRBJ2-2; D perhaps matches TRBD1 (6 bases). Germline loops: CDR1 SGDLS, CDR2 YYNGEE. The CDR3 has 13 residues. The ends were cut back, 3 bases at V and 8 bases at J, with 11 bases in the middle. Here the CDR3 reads CASSETGSGELFF. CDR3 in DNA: TGTGCCAGCAGCGAAACAGGGTCTGGGGAGCTGTTTTTT.

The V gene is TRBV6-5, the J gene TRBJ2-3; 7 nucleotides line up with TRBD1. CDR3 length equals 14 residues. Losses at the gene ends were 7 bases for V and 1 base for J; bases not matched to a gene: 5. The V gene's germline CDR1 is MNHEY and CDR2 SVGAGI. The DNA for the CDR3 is TGTGCCAGCACCCAGACAGGGCGCACAGATACGCAGTATTTT. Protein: CASTQTGRTDTQYF.

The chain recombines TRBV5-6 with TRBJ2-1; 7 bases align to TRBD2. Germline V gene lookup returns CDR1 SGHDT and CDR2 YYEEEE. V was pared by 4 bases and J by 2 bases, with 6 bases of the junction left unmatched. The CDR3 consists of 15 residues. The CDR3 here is CASSLIAGPYNEQFF. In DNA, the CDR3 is TGTGCCAGCAGCCTTATAGCGGGTCCCTACAATGAGCAGTTCTTC.

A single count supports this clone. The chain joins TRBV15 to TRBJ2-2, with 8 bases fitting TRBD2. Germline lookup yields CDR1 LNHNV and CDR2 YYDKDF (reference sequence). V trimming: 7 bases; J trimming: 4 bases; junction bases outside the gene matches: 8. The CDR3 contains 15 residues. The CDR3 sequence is CATKVTGGGTGELFF. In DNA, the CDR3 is TGTGCCACCAAGGTGACGGGAGGGGGCACCGGGGAGCTGTTTTTT.